There are many counts of the clone carrying this T cell receptor (beta chain). No antigen is known for it. The read ends 3 residues early relative to the CDR3; the germline J gene fills the gap. This specimen comes from a study of T cell clonality in common variable immunodeficiency. Study conclusions and caveats: Reportedly, TCR beta sequences from common variable immunodeficiency showed fewer deletions and N-nucleotide insertions. Fewer TCRbeta clones were shared among CVID subjects than controls.

Some clones are missing from TCRdb's copy, which holds only in-frame ones; the method was immunoSEQ multiplex PCR. The data list tens of thousands of clones, none observed once; 29% falls to the top ten. Patients had low serum IgG, IgA and/or IgM and specific antibody deficiency. Blood samples were heparinized, about 5 to 8 ml per donor. Per the germline V gene, CDR1 is SQVTM and CDR2 is ANQGSEA. This CDR3 region has 12 residues. V shed 7 bases and J shed 4 bases, with 13 bases lying between them. This TCR came from a human donor with common variable immunodeficiency. This sequence joins TRBV29-1 and TRBJ1-1; tentatively, D is TRBD1 (5 bases). The specimen sequenced was peripheral blood mononuclear cells. The CDR3 here is CSACWGTTEAFF. CDR3 DNA, as far as it was read: TGCAGCGCCTGCTGGGGCACCACTGAA.